This passage covers 25 T cell receptor beta chains from one sample sequenced in a study of shared clonotypes between healthy human individuals. Clones were read by immunoSEQ multiplex PCR, and TCRdb kept only the in-frame ones, dropping some. Found here are about 2 million clones, about 95% of them singletons; the top ten hold 0.13%. The source material was naive CD4+ T cells sorted from blood. Sample subset: CD45RA+ positively selected. The origin of the receptors is a man aged 18 to 29 in good health.

The chain combines TRBV28 with TRBJ2-1, with D perhaps given as TRBD1 or TRBD2 (6 bases each). The CDR3 spans 16 residues. V shed 3 bases and J shed 6 bases, with 18 bases lying between them. Germline loops: CDR1 MDHEN, CDR2 SYDVKM. DNA of the CDR3: TGTGCCAGCAGTTTCTTCAGCGGCCGGGGGCGCAATGAGCAGTTCTTC. Encoded protein: CASSFFSGRGRNEQFF. The entire variable domain, with the rest obtained from reference TRBV28 and TRBJ2-1, is as follows: DVKVTQSSRYLVKRTGEKVFLECVQDMDHENMFWYRQDPGLGLRLIYFSYDVKMKEKGDIPEGYSVSREKKERFSLILESASTNQTSMYLCASSFFSGRGRNEQFFGPGTRLTVL.

The J gene is TRBJ1-1, the V gene TRBV2; D gene uncertain. The germline CDR1 and CDR2 sequences are SNHLY and FYNNEI. The CDR3 is 14 residues long. The V and J ends lost 3 bases and 1 base respectively, with 9 bases between them. CDR3 loop: CASSDRSQNTEAFF. Written as DNA, the CDR3 is TGTGCCAGCAGTGATAGGAGCCAGAACACTGAAGCTTTCTTT. The entire variable domain, with the rest obtained from reference TRBV2 and TRBJ1-1, is as follows: EPEVTQTPSHQVTQMGQEVILRCVPISNHLYFYWYRQILGQKVEFLVSFYNNEISEKSEIFDDQFSVERPDGSNFTLKIRSTKLEDSAMYFCASSDRSQNTEAFFGQGTRLTVV.

The chain recombines TRBV19 with TRBJ2-6, with D possibly being TRBD1 (6 bases). Germline lookup yields CDR1 LNHDA and CDR2 SQIVND (reference sequence). V was clipped by 8 bases and J by 2 bases, with 10 bases between them. The CDR3 totals 14 residues. This CDR3 is CASGRTAGANVLTF. CDR3 sequence (DNA): TGTGCCAGTGGTCGGACAGCTGGGGCCAACGTCCTGACTTTC.

The chain combines TRBV10-2 with TRBJ2-7; 8 bases line up with TRBD2. J was trimmed by 6 bases and V by 7 bases; bases with no gene match: 14. Germline V gene sequence: CDR1 WSHSY, CDR2 SAAADI. The CDR3 length is 15 residues. CDR3 bases: TGCGCCAGCAATCCGGGCGGGGGGCCCGGCCTCGAGCAGTACTTC. It yields the protein CASNPGGGPGLEQYF.

V gene TRBV9 combines with J gene TRBJ2-1; D gene ambiguous. Germline values: CDR1 SGDLS, CDR2 YYNGEE. V lost 0 bases, J lost 7 bases, and 11 bases lay in between. The CDR3 is made up of 14 amino acids. CDR3 loop: CASSVVGQSNEQFF. The CDR3 DNA follows: TGTGCCAGCAGCGTAGTAGGGCAGTCTAATGAGCAGTTCTTC. Full variable domain (missing parts from reference TRBV9 and TRBJ2-1): DSGVTQTPKHLITATGQRVTLRCSPRSGDLSVYWYQQSLDQGLQFLIQYYNGEERAKGNILERFSAQQFPDLHSELNLSSLELGDSALYFCASSVVGQSNEQFFGPGTRLTVL.

This clone showed up many times. The V gene is TRBV5-1, the J gene TRBJ2-7; D gene ambiguous. In germline, CDR1 is SGHRS, CDR2 YFSETQ. V lost 7 bases to trimming and J lost 1 base, with 9 bases between them. This CDR3 has 12 residues. The CDR3 bases are TGCGCCAGCGGGCTGGGTTCCTACGAGCAGTACTTC. As protein: CASGLGSYEQYF.

CDR3 region: CASSSRAGQGAYNEQFF. CDR3 DNA sequence: TGTGCCAGCAGCTCTCGGGCGGGACAGGGGGCCTACAATGAGCAGTTCTTC. The chain joins TRBV7-2 to TRBJ2-1; TRBD1 agrees at 11 bases. There are 17 residues in the CDR3. V lost 4 bases and J lost 2; bases outside the gene matches: 7. Germline lookup yields CDR1 SGHTA and CDR2 FQGNSA.

Regarding this clone: Germline and junction disagree at one end, which may indicate a read error. The V and J genes are TRBV7-7 and TRBJ2-3; possibly TRBD1 or TRBD2 for D (5 bases each). The CDR3 loop spans 13 amino acids. Germline V gene lookup returns CDR1 SSHAT and CDR2 FNYEAQ (reference sequence). CDR3 loop: CASSLLRDGHQIF. The CDR3 nucleotides are TGTGCTAGCAGCTTGCTCCGGGACGGCCACCAAATTTTT.

V usage is TRBV5-1 and J usage is TRBJ1-4; possibly TRBD1 for D (5 bases). V was trimmed by 0 bases and J by 3 bases, leaving 12 bases between them. CDR3 length: 16 residues. In germline, CDR1 is SGHRS, CDR2 YFSETQ. CDR3 protein: CASSLDRSAANEKLFF. The CDR3 nucleotides are TGCGCCAGCAGCTTGGACAGGTCCGCGGCTAATGAAAAACTGTTTTTT.

V and J are TRBV9 and TRBJ2-5; D may be TRBD1 (6 bases). V was cut by 4 bases and J by 4 bases, with 14 bases left in between. Germline values: CDR1 SGDLS, CDR2 YYNGEE. The CDR3 loop spans 14 amino acids. The CDR3 sequence: CASSPRGRGETQYF. The CDR3, as DNA: TGTGCCAGCAGCCCCCGGGGCAGGGGAGAGACCCAGTACTTC.

A note on this clone: Compared with germline, one end of the junction differs, possibly owing to a read error. The genes are TRBV6-1 and TRBJ1-1; D remains unclear. CDR1 and CDR2 from the germline V gene are MNHNS and SASEGT. The CDR3 contains 13 residues. The DNA of the CDR3 is TGTGCCAGCAGGGAAGCTCTGAACACTGAAGCTTTCTTT. This codes for CASREALNTEAFF.

J is TRBJ2-7 and V is TRBV18, with 7 nucleotides matching TRBD1. The J segment lost 2 bases and the V segment lost 4 bases, leaving 5 bases of the junction unmatched. CDR1 and CDR2 from the germline V gene are KGHSH and LQKENI. The CDR3 extends over 14 amino acids. DNA of the CDR3: TGTGCCAGCTCACAAGGACAGGAGACCTACGAGCAGTACTTC. Translated, it gives CASSQGQETYEQYF. Using reference TRBV18 and TRBJ2-7 for the parts outside the CDR3, the full variable domain is NAGVMQNPRHLVRRRGQEARLRCSPMKGHSHVYWYRQLPEEGLKFMVYLQKENIIDESGMPKERFSAEFPKEGPSILRIQQVVRGDSAAYFCASSQGQETYEQYFGPGTRLTVT.

The rearrangement joins TRBV18 to TRBJ1-6, with D possibly TRBD1 on 6 matching bases. V lost 10 bases and J 0 bases, leaving 22 bases between the germline ends. The CDR3 contains 18 residues. Germline lookup yields CDR1 KGHSH and CDR2 LQKENI. The CDR3 DNA reads as TGTGCCACCTCCCCGGGGGGGCGAATAGGCTCCTATAATTCACCCCTCCACTTT. Translating it yields CATSPGGRIGSYNSPLHF.

As concerns this clone: Its ends do not fully match the called genes, so a read error is possible. The chain carries TRBV7-7 and TRBJ1-6; D gene uncertain. The CDR3 extends over 16 amino acids. CDR1 and CDR2 from the germline V gene are SSHAT and FNYEAQ (reference sequence). CDR3 DNA sequence: TGTGCTAGCAGCGACCGGGGAGGGTCCTATAATTCACCCCTCCACTTT. It codes for CASSDRGGSYNSPLHF.

The chain combines TRBV4-2 with TRBJ1-5; 7 bases agree with TRBD1. Germline CDR1 LGHNA, CDR2 YNFKEQ. With 8 bases clipped from V and 1 base from J, the junction kept 5 bases outside the gene matches. There are 14 residues in the CDR3. The CDR3 DNA follows: TGTGCCAGCGGGACAGATTTGAGCAATCAGCCCCAGCATTTT. It translates to CASGTDLSNQPQHF.

V usage is TRBV5-1 and J usage is TRBJ1-2; D gene uncertain. CDR3 length: 13 amino acids. The V and J ends lost 0 bases and 7 bases respectively, with 10 bases between them. Germline V lookup: CDR1 SGHRS, CDR2 YFSETQ. In DNA form, the CDR3 reads TGCGCCAGCAGCTTGGCTCTGGTTAGTGGCTACACCTTC. This sequence encodes CASSLALVSGYTF.

The CDR3 is CASSFGGTQYNEQFF. DNA of the CDR3: TGTGCCAGCAGCTTTGGAGGGACCCAATACAATGAGCAGTTCTTC. This chain connects TRBV11-1 to TRBJ2-1; D is possibly TRBD2 (6 bases). The germline CDR1 and CDR2 sequences are SGHAT and FQDESV (reference sequence). V lost 3 bases to trimming and J lost 4 bases, with 13 bases between them. This CDR3 comprises 15 residues. The complete variable domain, with remaining parts taken from reference TRBV11-1 and TRBJ2-1, reads EAEVAQSPRYKITEKSQAVAFWCDPISGHATLYWYRQILGQGPELLVQFQDESVVDDSQLPKDRFSAERLKGVDSTLKIQPAELGDSAMYLCASSFGGTQYNEQFFGPGTRLTVL.

The gene calls are TRBV5-6 and TRBJ1-2, with D maybe TRBD1 (5 bases). Trimming stripped 0 bases from V and 8 bases from J, with 20 bases between. Germline loops: CDR1 SGHDT, CDR2 YYEEEE. This CDR3 is built from 16 residues. CDR3 bases: TGTGCCAGCAGCTTGGCCAGTCTTGGGACGCCGGGGGGCTACACCTTC. This sequence encodes CASSLASLGTPGGYTF. The complete variable domain, with remaining parts taken from reference TRBV5-6 and TRBJ1-2, reads DAGVTQSPTHLIKTRGQQVTLRCSPKSGHDTVSWYQQALGQGPQFIFQYYEEEERQRGNFPDRFSGHQFPNYSSELNVNALLLGDSALYLCASSLASLGTPGGYTFGSGTRLTVV.

The table lists this clone with a count of one. The chain combines TRBV10-3 with TRBJ1-5; 9 bases map to TRBD1. V lost 6 bases, J lost 12 bases, and 12 bases stayed unmatched. This CDR3 is 14 amino acids long. Germline CDR1 reads ENHRY; CDR2 reads SYGVKD. The CDR3 reads CAISSGTGKENQHF. The CDR3 nucleotides read TGTGCCATCAGCTCCGGGACAGGGAAGGAAAACCAGCATTTT.

CDR3 region: CASRRTGVHEQYF. The CDR3 DNA sequence: TGTGCCAGCAGGAGAACGGGTGTCCACGAGCAGTACTTC. The chain links TRBV6-1 to TRBJ2-7; D gene unclear. CDR1 and CDR2 (germline): MNHNS, SASEGT. This CDR3 has 13 amino acids. V was clipped by 6 bases and J by 5 bases, with 14 bases between them.

V gene TRBV2 combines with J gene TRBJ1-6, with D maybe TRBD1 (5 bases). CDR3 length equals 14 residues. CDR1 is SNHLY, CDR2 FYNNEI, per germline. V lost 2 bases and J 7 bases, leaving 9 bases between the germline ends. The CDR3 nucleotides are TGTGCCAGCAGTGAATTGTACAGGAATTCACCCCTCCACTTT. Translated, it gives CASSELYRNSPLHF.

This chain connects TRBV30 to TRBJ1-2, with TRBD1 identical over 10 bases. Germline-derived CDR1 and CDR2 are GTSNPN and SVGIG (reference sequence). The V and J ends lost 4 bases and 2 bases, in that order; junction bases with no gene match: 13. The CDR3 is 17 residues long. CDR3 sequence reads: CAWNRVGTGVTNYGYTF. The CDR3 nucleotides are TGTGCCTGGAATCGGGTGGGGACAGGGGTTACCAACTATGGCTACACCTTC.

A word on this clone: Distinct nucleotide sequences in the sample also encode this CDR3. The chain uses TRBV6-5 and TRBJ2-7, with D perhaps TRBD1 or TRBD2 (5 bases each). The germline V gene encodes CDR1 MNHEY and CDR2 SVGAGI. CDR3 length: 14 amino acids. The V end was cut by 4 bases, the J end by 3 bases, with 13 bases between. CDR3 amino acids: CASSSGTGYYEQYF. Written as DNA, the CDR3 is TGTGCCAGCAGTTCAGGGACGGGTTACTACGAGCAGTACTTC.

V gene TRBV5-1 combines with J gene TRBJ2-3; 10 nucleotides match TRBD2. The J segment lost 3 bases and the V segment lost 2 bases, leaving 3 bases of the junction unmatched. The CDR3 totals 15 residues. Germline V gives CDR1 SGHRS, CDR2 YFSETQ. CDR3 amino acids: CASSLPTSGTDTQYF. The CDR3 DNA reads TGCGCCAGCAGCTTACCGACTAGCGGGACAGATACGCAGTATTTT.

The gene calls are TRBV19 and TRBJ2-3; D might be TRBD2 (6 bases). Trimming took off 0 bases at V and 2 bases at J, with 9 bases between the two ends. The CDR3 is made up of 15 amino acids. The germline V gene has CDR1 LNHDA and CDR2 SQIVND (reference sequence). CDR3: CASSIDREFTDTQYF. DNA for the CDR3: TGTGCCAGTAGTATAGATCGGGAGTTCACAGATACGCAGTATTTT.